A selection of T cell receptor beta chains follows, all from one sample in a study of cytomegalovirus exposure and HLA in healthy donors. TCRdb's table, derived via immunoSEQ multiplex PCR, lists solely in-frame clones and lacks some. Of roughly 150,000 clones listed, around nine tenths are singletons. Sequenced material: PBMCs. These receptors were collected from a woman between 18 and 29 years old in good health and CMV-seropositive. The CDR3 runs from the conserved cysteine through the conserved F or W. D genes are given only for firm matches. Size values are once, few and many counts, or a class for expanded clones, and some rows have none.

TRBD1	TRBV7-9	.	TRBJ2-5	TGTGCCAGCAGCTCGGACAGGCCCCAAGAGACCCAGTACTTC	CASSSDRPQETQYF
.	TRBV30	.	TRBJ2-7	TGTGCCTGGAGTGATAACTACGAGCAGTACTTC	CAWSDNYEQYF
TRBD1	TRBV5-1	.	TRBJ2-5	TGCGCCAGCAGCTTGGGCACAGGGGGGATCCAAGAGACCCAGTACTTC	CASSLGTGGIQETQYF
.	TRBV27	.	TRBJ1-5	TGTGCCAGCAGTTCAGGGACTGTCAGCAATCAGCCCCAGCATTTT	CASSSGTVSNQPQHF
.	TRBV7-2	.	TRBJ2-7	TGTGCCAGCAGCTTAACTAGGGACTACGAGCAGTACTTC	CASSLTRDYEQYF
.	TRBV18	once	TRBJ1-1	TGTGCCAGCTCACCTGGCAGGGTGAACACTGAAGCTTTCTTT	CASSPGRVNTEAFF
TRBD1	TRBV29-1	.	TRBJ2-7	TGCAGCGCCGTCGGGACAGGGGTGTACGAGCAGTACTTC	CSAVGTGVYEQYF
TRBD2	TRBV10-1	.	TRBJ2-1	TGCGCCAGCAGTGAGGTAGTGGGGCTAGCGGGCTCGAACGAGCAGTTCTTC	CASSEVVGLAGSNEQFF
TRBD2	TRBV28	.	TRBJ2-7	TGTGCCAGCAGTTTTCAGGCGGGAGGGTCCTACGAGCAGTACTTC	CASSFQAGGSYEQYF
TRBD2	TRBV2	once	TRBJ2-1	TGTGCCAGCAGTGCAGGACTAGCGGGAGGGCTAGGAGAGCAGTTCTTC	CASSAGLAGGLGEQFF
TRBD2	TRBV27	.	TRBJ2-1	TGTGCCAGCCACTTCGTCCCTAGCGGATACAATGAGCAGTTCTTC	CASHFVPSGYNEQFF
TRBD1	TRBV27	.	TRBJ1-2	TGTGCCAGCACCGCAAAGGGGGGACAGGGAGGGCTAAACTATGGCTACACCTTC	CASTAKGGQGGLNYGYTF
TRBD2	TRBV11-2	.	TRBJ2-1	TGTGCCAGCACCCACCGACTAGCCAATGAGCAGTTCTTC	CASTHRLANEQFF
.	TRBV7-2	.	TRBJ2-7	TGTGCCAGCAGCCCCTACCCCTACGAGCAGTACTTC	CASSPYPYEQYF
TRBD2	TRBV7-9	.	TRBJ2-1	TGTGCCAGCAGCTTTAGCGGGAGAGCCCCCTACAATGAGCAGTTCTTC	CASSFSGRAPYNEQFF
.	TRBV27	.	TRBJ1-2	TGTGCCAGCAGTTTAGGCCCACCCGACAGTTCCTATGGCTACACCTTC	CASSLGPPDSSYGYTF
TRBD1	TRBV6-5	.	TRBJ1-4	TGTGCCACCTCCAGAAAAGGGACAGGGGAAAAACTGTTTTTT	CATSRKGTGEKLFF
TRBD2	TRBV6-5	once	TRBJ2-1	TGTGCCAGCAGTTACTCAGGTCTAGCGGAATCAGATGAGCAGTTCTTC	CASSYSGLAESDEQFF
TRBD2	TRBV7-6	.	TRBJ2-7	TGTGCCAGCAGCTCACCGGGGGGTGCCGAGCAGTACTTC	CASSSPGGAEQYF
.	TRBV18	.	TRBJ2-7	TGTGCCAGCTCACCCGTTTCCGGCGAGCAGTACTTC	CASSPVSGEQYF
TRBD1	TRBV5-1	few	TRBJ2-1	TGCGCCAGCGGCCAGGGGGATGAGCAGTTCTTC	CASGQGDEQFF
.	TRBV11-2	.	TRBJ2-3	TGTGCCAGCAGCCTGCCGGGGAGAGATACGCAGTATTTT	CASSLPGRDTQYF
.	TRBV9	.	TRBJ1-1	TGTGCCAGCAGCCCGAGCCCCGCGGTGATGAACACTGAAGCTTTCTTT	CASSPSPAVMNTEAFF
TRBD1	TRBV4-1	.	TRBJ1-2	TGCGCCAGCAGCCAAGAAGGGGGCCTGTCCTGGCGCTACACCTTC	CASSQEGGLSWRYTF
.	TRBV27	.	TRBJ2-7	TGTGCCAGCAGCCTAAGAGCGGGCGGTACCTACGAGCAGTACTTC	CASSLRAGGTYEQYF
TRBD1	TRBV7-9	.	TRBJ1-2	TGTGCCAGCAGCTCCACGGGACAGGCATCGGGCCCCGGCGGCTACACCTTC	CASSSTGQASGPGGYTF
.	TRBV29-1	.	TRBJ2-7	TGCAGCGTGGGCATGGTAGGGGGAGACCAGCAGTACTTC	CSVGMVGGDQQYF
.	TRBV29-1	.	TRBJ1-5	TGCAGCGTTGAATGGTCAGCTAGTCAGCCCCAGCATTTT	CSVEWSASQPQHF